The rows below give T cell receptor beta chains drawn from one sample of a study of regulatory T cells in long-lasting Graves disease. TCRdb re-derived calls from the multiplex PCR reads in MiXCR, one entry per CDR3 protein. The sample lists around 400,000 distinct CDR3 sequences, around 23% occurring once. The sequences come from peripheral blood mononuclear cells (PBMCs), collected when the disease was refractory, from a patient treated with antithyroid drugs. All receptors derive from a woman between 35 and 50 years old with Graves disease. CDR3s include the opening cysteine and the closing phenylalanine or tryptophan. D genes are given only for firm matches. Expanded clones are given a class, and other clones once, few, many or no size at all.

TRBJ1-3,TRBV6-1,TRBD1,NA,CASRSPANPTGTGAPYSGNTIYF,TGTGCCAGCAGATCACCGGCAAACCCTACCGGGACAGGGGCTCCTTACTCTGGAAACACCATATATTTT
TRBJ2-6,TRBV28,TRBD1,many,CASSPTGGDPGGANVLTF,TGTGCCAGCAGTCCGACAGGGGGCGACCCGGGAGGGGCCAACGTCCTGACTTTC
TRBJ2-7,TRBV10-1,NA,many,CASSASSGTVYEQYF,TGCGCCAGCAGTGCATCCTCCGGGACGGTCTACGAGCAGTACTTC
TRBJ2-2,TRBV6-1,NA,NA,CASRSPGDGRELFF,TGTGCCAGCAGGTCCCCCGGGGACGGCCGGGAGCTGTTTTTT
TRBJ2-7,TRBV5-1,NA,NA,CASGMRPGSISYEQYF,TGCGCCAGCGGAATGCGACCCGGGTCGATCTCCTACGAGCAGTACTTC
TRBJ2-7,TRBV28,NA,many,CASSLGNEQYF,TGTGCCAGCAGTTTAGGGAACGAGCAGTACTTC
TRBJ1-6,TRBV28,NA,many,CASTGSYNSPLHF,TGTGCCAGCACAGGGTCCTATAATTCACCCCTCCACTTT
TRBJ2-7,TRBV27,NA,NA,CVSSSGTSYEQYF,TGTGTCAGCAGTTCCGGGACATCCTACGAGCAGTACTTC
TRBJ2-3,TRBV3-1,TRBD2,NA,CASSLGTSDTDTQYF,TGTGCCAGCAGCCTGGGCACTAGCGACACAGATACGCAGTATTTT
TRBJ2-5,TRBV5-1,TRBD2,few,CASSLQREGRRDTQYF,TGCGCCAGCAGCTTACAGCGGGAGGGGCGAAGAGACACCCAGTACTTC
TRBJ2-2,TRBV2,TRBD2,few,CASSFPGYGGLAGDTGELFF,TGTGCCAGCAGTTTTCCTGGGTATGGCGGTCTAGCGGGAGACACCGGGGAGCTGTTTTTT
TRBJ2-7,TRBV20-1,TRBD2,many,CSAPAGGGHEQYF,TGCAGTGCCCCAGCGGGAGGAGGCCACGAGCAGTACTTC
TRBJ2-3,TRBV7-9,NA,NA,CATTGGTDTQYF,TGTGCCACCACGGGGGGCACAGATACGCAGTATTTT
TRBJ1-1,TRBV14,TRBD1,few,CASSFYRGPGVF,TGTGCCAGCAGCTTTTACAGGGGCCCGGGGGTCTTT
TRBJ2-2,TRBV28,NA,many,CASSLSGTTGELFF,TGTGCCAGCAGTTTATCAGGGACCACCGGGGAGCTGTTTTTT
TRBJ2-3,TRBV28,NA,NA,CASSLGDGTDTQYF,TGTGCCAGCAGTTTGGGTGACGGCACAGATACGCAGTATTTT
TRBJ1-1,TRBV5-1,NA,many,CASSPDGNTEAFF,TGTGCCAGCAGTCCGGACGGGAACACTGAAGCTTTCTTT
TRBJ1-5,TRBV5-6,NA,NA,CASSFGTHQPQHF,TGTGCCAGCAGTTTCGGGACACATCAGCCCCAGCATTTT
TRBJ2-5,TRBV5-1,NA,NA,CASSKGSQETQYF,TGCGCCAGCAGCAAGGGTAGCCAAGAGACCCAGTACTTC
TRBJ1-2,TRBV6-1,NA,many,CASSPDPPRGYTF,TGTGCCAGCAGTCCCGACCCTCCGCGGGGCTACACCTTC
TRBJ2-1,TRBV2,TRBD2,many,CASSPVAGGQSDEQFF,TGTGCCAGCAGTCCTGTAGCGGGAGGGCAGTCCGATGAGCAGTTCTTC
TRBJ1-1,TRBV27,NA,NA,CASSPRKGVNTEAFF,TGTGCCAGCAGTCCCAGGAAAGGGGTGAACACTGAAGCTTTCTTT
TRBJ2-4,TRBV2,NA,few,CASVAGKGIQYF,TGTGCCAGCGTGGCAGGGAAAGGGATTCAGTACTTC
TRBJ2-7,TRBV20-1,TRBD2,NA,CSASLTFERESSYEQYF,TGCAGTGCTTCCTTAACTTTTGAGCGGGAGAGCTCCTACGAGCAGTACTTC
TRBJ2-5,TRBV7-3,NA,many,CASSLTGGGVGQETQYF,TGTGCCAGCAGCTTAACCGGAGGGGGCGTTGGGCAGGAGACCCAGTACTTC
TRBJ1-1,TRBV9,NA,many,CASSPQTVLNTEAFF,TGTGCCAGCAGCCCACAGACAGTCCTGAACACTGAAGCTTTCTTT
TRBJ1-5,TRBV5-5,TRBD1,few,CASSLGQGSIRNQPQHF,TGTGCCAGCAGCTTGGGACAGGGGAGTATCCGCAATCAGCCCCAGCATTTT
TRBJ1-1,TRBV7-2,TRBD1,many,CASSLSTGVTEAFF,TGTGCCAGCAGCTTGTCCACAGGGGTCACTGAAGCTTTCTTT
TRBJ2-1,TRBV2,NA,NA,CASSEALRVYNEQFF,TGTGCCAGCAGTGAAGCGCTTCGGGTTTACAATGAGCAGTTCTTC
TRBJ1-4,TRBV29-1,NA,many,CSVEVGGTNEKLFF,TGCAGCGTTGAAGTTGGGGGGACTAATGAAAAACTGTTTTTT
TRBJ2-7,TRBV24-1,NA,few,CATSDANGANYEQYF,TGTGCCACCAGTGATGCGAACGGGGCAAATTACGAGCAGTACTTC
TRBJ2-7,TRBV28,NA,many,CASTTSSSYEQYF,TGTGCCAGCACAACGTCGAGCTCCTACGAGCAGTACTTC
TRBJ2-7,TRBV13,NA,NA,CASSPPWTGGKFNEQYF,TGTGCCAGCAGCCCACCGTGGACTGGCGGGAAATTCAACGAGCAGTACTTC
TRBJ2-5,TRBV2,NA,many,CASRSAETQYF,TGTGCCAGCAGGAGTGCCGAGACCCAGTACTTC
TRBJ2-7,TRBV7-9,NA,few,CASSLAGIGYEQYF,TGTGCCAGCAGCTTAGCGGGAATCGGTTACGAGCAGTACTTC
TRBJ2-5,TRBV5-4,NA,NA,CASSLDALQETQYF,TGTGCCAGCAGCTTGGATGCACTGCAAGAGACCCAGTACTTC
TRBJ2-2,TRBV20-1,TRBD1,NA,CSARDLGQAESGELFF,TGCAGTGCTAGAGATTTAGGACAGGCAGAATCCGGGGAGCTGTTTTTT
TRBJ2-5,TRBV5-4,NA,many,CASSLAMDPNGWTQYF,TGTGCCAGCAGCTTGGCCATGGACCCAAACGGGTGGACCCAGTACTTC